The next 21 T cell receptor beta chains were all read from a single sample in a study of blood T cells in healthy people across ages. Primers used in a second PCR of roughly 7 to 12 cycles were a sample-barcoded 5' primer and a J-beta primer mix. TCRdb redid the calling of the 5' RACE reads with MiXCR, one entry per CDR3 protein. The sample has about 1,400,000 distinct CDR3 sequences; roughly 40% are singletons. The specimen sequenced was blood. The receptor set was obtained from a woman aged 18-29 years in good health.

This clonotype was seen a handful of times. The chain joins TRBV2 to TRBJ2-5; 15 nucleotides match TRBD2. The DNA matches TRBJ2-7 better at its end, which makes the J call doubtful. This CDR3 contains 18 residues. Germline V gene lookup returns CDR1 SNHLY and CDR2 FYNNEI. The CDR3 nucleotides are TGTGCCAGCAGTGGGACTAGCGGGAGGGCCCTCTCTCGGAACGAGCAGTACTTC. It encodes CASSGTSGRALSRNEQYF.

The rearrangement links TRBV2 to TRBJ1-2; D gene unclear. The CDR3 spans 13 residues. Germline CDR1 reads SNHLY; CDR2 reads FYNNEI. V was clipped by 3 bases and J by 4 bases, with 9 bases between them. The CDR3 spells CASSERSPYGYTF. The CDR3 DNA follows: TGTGCCAGCAGTGAGCGGAGCCCCTATGGCTACACCTTC.

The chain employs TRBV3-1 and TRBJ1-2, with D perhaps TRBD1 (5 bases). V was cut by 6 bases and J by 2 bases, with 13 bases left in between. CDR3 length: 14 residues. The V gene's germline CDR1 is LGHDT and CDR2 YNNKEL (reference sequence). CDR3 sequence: CASRRGTSNYGYTF. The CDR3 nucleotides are TGTGCCAGCAGGCGCGGGACCTCCAACTATGGCTACACCTTC. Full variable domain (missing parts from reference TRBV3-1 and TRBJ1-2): DTAVSQTPKYLVTQMGNDKSIKCEQNLGHDTMYWYKQDSKKFLKIMFSYNNKELIINETVPNRFSPKSPDKAHLNLHINSLELGDSAVYFCASRRGTSNYGYTFGSGTRLTVV.

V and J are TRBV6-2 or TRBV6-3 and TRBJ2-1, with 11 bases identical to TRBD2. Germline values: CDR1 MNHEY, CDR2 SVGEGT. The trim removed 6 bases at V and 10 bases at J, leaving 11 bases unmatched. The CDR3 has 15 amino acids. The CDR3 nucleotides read TGTGCCAGCAGAATTAGCGGGGGGGCCTCGGACGAGCAGTTCTTC. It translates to CASRISGGASDEQFF.

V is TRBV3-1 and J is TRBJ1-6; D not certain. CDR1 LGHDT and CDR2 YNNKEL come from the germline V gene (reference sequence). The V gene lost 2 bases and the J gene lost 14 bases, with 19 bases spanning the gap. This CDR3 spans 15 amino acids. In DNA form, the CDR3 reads TGTGCCAGCAGCCAACGGACGGACGGCTACAAGGCCCTCCACTTT. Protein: CASSQRTDGYKALHF.

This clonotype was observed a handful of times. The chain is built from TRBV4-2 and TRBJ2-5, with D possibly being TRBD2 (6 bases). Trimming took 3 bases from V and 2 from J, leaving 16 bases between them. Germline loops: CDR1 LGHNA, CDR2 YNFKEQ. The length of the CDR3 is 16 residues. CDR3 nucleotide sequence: TGTGCCAGCAGCCATCCGAACGGGGGACGACAAGAGACCCAGTACTTC. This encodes CASSHPNGGRQETQYF.

The CDR3: CATSDPMGGPSTDTQYF. The DNA for the CDR3 is TGTGCCACCAGTGACCCTATGGGCGGCCCTAGCACAGATACGCAGTATTTT. The chain employs TRBV24-1 and TRBJ2-3; D remains unclear. The CDR3 runs 17 residues. Germline CDR1 reads KGHDR; CDR2 reads SFDVKD. V lost 4 bases to trimming and J lost 0 bases, with 16 bases between them.

As DNA, the CDR3 is TGCGCCAGCAGCTTGACCCTAGCGGGAAGATACGAGCAGTACTTC. Its protein product is CASSLTLAGRYEQYF. This chain links TRBV5-1 with TRBJ2-7; 9 nucleotides align to TRBD2. With 1 base clipped from V and 4 bases from J, the junction kept 6 bases outside the gene matches. This CDR3 comprises 15 residues. Germline assignment: CDR1 SGHRS and CDR2 YFSETQ. Complete variable domain (other parts from reference TRBV5-1 and TRBJ2-7): KAGVTQTPRYLIKTRGQQVTLSCSPISGHRSVSWYQQTPGQGLQFLFEYFSETQRNKGNFPGRFSGRQFSNSRSEMNVSTLELGDSALYLCASSLTLAGRYEQYFGPGTRLTVT.

The CDR3 spells CASRNSIGSHTQYF. CDR3 coding DNA: TGTGCCAGCAGAAATAGCATAGGGTCGCATACGCAGTATTTT. The chain carries TRBV6-5 and TRBJ2-3, with D unclear. The CDR3 sequence is 14 residues long. V was cut by 6 bases and J by 7 bases, with 17 bases left in between. Germline CDR1 reads MNHEY; CDR2 reads SVGAGI.

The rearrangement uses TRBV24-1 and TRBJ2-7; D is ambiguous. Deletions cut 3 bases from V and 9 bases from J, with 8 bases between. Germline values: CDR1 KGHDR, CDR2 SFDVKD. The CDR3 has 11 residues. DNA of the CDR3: TGTGCCACCAGTGATCTAAGATTGCAGTACTTC. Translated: CATSDLRLQYF.

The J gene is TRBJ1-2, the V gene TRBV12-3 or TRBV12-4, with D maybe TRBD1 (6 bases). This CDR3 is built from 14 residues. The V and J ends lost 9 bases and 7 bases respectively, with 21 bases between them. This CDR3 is CARQRGGLNPGYTF. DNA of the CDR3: TGTGCCAGGCAGAGGGGGGGGCTTAATCCTGGCTACACCTTC.

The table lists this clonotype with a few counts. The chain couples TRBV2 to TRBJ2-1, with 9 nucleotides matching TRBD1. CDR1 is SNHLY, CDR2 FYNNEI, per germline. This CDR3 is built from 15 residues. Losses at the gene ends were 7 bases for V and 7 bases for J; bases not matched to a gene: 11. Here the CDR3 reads CASIHRGQGTNEQFF. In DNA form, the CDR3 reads TGTGCCAGCATCCACCGAGGACAGGGGACGAATGAGCAGTTCTTC.

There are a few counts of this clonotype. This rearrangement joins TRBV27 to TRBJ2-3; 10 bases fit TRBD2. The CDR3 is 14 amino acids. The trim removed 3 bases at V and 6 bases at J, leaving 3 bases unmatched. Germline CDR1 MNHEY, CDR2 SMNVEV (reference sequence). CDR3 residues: CASSLLAGVDTQYF. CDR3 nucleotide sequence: TGTGCCAGCAGTTTGCTAGCGGGAGTGGATACGCAGTATTTT.

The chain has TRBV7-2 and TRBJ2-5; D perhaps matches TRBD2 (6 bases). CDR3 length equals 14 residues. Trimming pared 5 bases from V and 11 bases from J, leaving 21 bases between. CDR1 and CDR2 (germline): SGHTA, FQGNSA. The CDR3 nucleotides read TGTGCCAGCAGCCTTCTAGCGACCTACAATGTGCAGTACTTC. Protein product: CASSLLATYNVQYF.

CDR3 amino acids: CASSWGASGSGVLFF. The CDR3 nucleotides read TGTGCCAGCAGTTGGGGGGCTAGCGGGAGTGGGGTCTTGTTCTTC. The rearrangement joins TRBV27 to TRBJ2-1, with 10 positions matching TRBD2. V lost 4 bases and J lost 15; bases outside the gene matches: 15. The CDR3 sequence is 15 residues long. From germline, CDR1 is MNHEY and CDR2 SMNVEV (reference sequence).

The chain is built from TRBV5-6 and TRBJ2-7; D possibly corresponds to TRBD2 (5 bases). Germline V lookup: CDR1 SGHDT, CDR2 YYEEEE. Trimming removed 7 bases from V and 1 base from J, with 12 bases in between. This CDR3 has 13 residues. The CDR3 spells CASGEGDSYEQYF. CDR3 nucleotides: TGTGCCAGCGGCGAGGGCGATTCCTACGAGCAGTACTTC. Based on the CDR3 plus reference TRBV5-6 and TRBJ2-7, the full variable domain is DAGVTQSPTHLIKTRGQQVTLRCSPKSGHDTVSWYQQALGQGPQFIFQYYEEEERQRGNFPDRFSGHQFPNYSSELNVNALLLGDSALYLCASGEGDSYEQYFGPGTRLTVT.

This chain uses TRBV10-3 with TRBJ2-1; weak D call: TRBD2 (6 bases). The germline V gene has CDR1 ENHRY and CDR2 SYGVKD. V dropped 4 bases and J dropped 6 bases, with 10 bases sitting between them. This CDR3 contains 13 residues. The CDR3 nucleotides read TGTGCCATCAGTGGGCGGGATAGCAATGAGCAGTTCTTC. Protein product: CAISGRDSNEQFF.

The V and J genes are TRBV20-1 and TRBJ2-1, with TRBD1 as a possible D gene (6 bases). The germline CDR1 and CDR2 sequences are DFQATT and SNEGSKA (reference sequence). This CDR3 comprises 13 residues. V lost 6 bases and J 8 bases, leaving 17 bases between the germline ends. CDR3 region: CSAGHPGDDEQFF. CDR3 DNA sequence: TGCAGTGCCGGACACCCAGGGGACGATGAGCAGTTCTTC.

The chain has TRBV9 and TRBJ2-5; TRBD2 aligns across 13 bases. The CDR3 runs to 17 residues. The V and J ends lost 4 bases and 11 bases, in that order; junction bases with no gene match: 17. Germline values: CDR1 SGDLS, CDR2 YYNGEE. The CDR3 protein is CASSPRLAGGPWNEQYF. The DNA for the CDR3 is TGTGCCAGCAGCCCTCGACTAGCGGGGGGTCCGTGGAATGAGCAGTACTTC.

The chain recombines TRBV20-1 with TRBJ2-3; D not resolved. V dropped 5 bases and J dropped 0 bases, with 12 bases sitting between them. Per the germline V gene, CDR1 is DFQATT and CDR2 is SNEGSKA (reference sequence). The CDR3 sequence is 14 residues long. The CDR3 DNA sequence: TGCAGTGCTTCCCTTTGGGCGAGCACAGATACGCAGTATTTT. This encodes CSASLWASTDTQYF.

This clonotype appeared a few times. CDR3 DNA sequence: TGTGCCATCAGCCCGCGGGTGGCGGGCACAGATACGCAGTATTTT. Translating gives CAISPRVAGTDTQYF. The chain is built from TRBV10-3 and TRBJ2-3; TRBD2 might be the D (5 bases). Deletions cut 6 bases from V and 1 base from J, with 14 bases between. Germline CDR1 is ENHRY and CDR2 is SYGVKD. This CDR3 spans 15 amino acids.